Shown below are 8 T cell receptor beta chains from a single sample sequenced in a study of blood T cell repertoires in COVID-19. Sequenced by immunoSEQ multiplex PCR; TCRdb stores in-frame clones only, minus some. The repertoire holds around 51,000 clones, with about 86% as singletons. The sequencing input was peripheral blood. These receptors originate from a man older than 75 with active COVID-19.

The rearrangement links TRBV19 to TRBJ2-1, with D perhaps matching TRBD2 (6 bases). The length of the CDR3 is 15 residues. Germline V lookup: CDR1 LNHDA, CDR2 SQIVND (reference sequence). V was pared by 9 bases and J by 8 bases, with 23 bases between. The CDR3 protein is CASRDSSAPQDEQFF. The CDR3 DNA follows: TGTGCCAGCAGGGACTCCTCAGCCCCCCAGGATGAGCAGTTCTTC.

The rearrangement links TRBV9 to TRBJ2-7; a possible D gene is TRBD1 (6 bases). CDR1 is SGDLS and CDR2 is YYNGEE in the germline V gene. This CDR3 comprises 15 residues. Trimming removed 0 bases from V and 1 base from J, with 11 bases in between. The CDR3 reads CASSVEAQGSYEQYF. CDR3 DNA sequence: TGTGCCAGCAGCGTAGAAGCACAGGGATCCTACGAGCAGTACTTC.

This clone was observed a few times. This chain connects TRBV19 to TRBJ2-1; 16 bases are shared with TRBD2. CDR3 size: 17 residues. J was trimmed by 6 bases and V by 5 bases; bases with no gene match: 7. Per the germline V gene, CDR1 is LNHDA and CDR2 is SQIVND (reference sequence). CDR3 sequence (DNA): TGTGCCAGTAGTGGAGGGACTAGCGGGAGGGCCGGCAATGAGCAGTTCTTC. Protein product: CASSGGTSGRAGNEQFF.

The J gene is TRBJ1-6, the V gene TRBV6-2 or TRBV6-3; tentative D call: TRBD1 (5 bases). V shed 2 bases and J shed 7 bases, with 12 bases lying between them. Germline-derived CDR1 and CDR2 are MNHEY and SVGEGT. This CDR3 has 15 residues. The chain's CDR3 is CASSYGLGRNSPLHF. DNA of the CDR3: TGTGCCAGCAGTTACGGGTTGGGGCGGAATTCACCCCTCCACTTT.

V and J are TRBV12-3 or TRBV12-4 and TRBJ2-2, with TRBD1 as a possible D gene (6 bases). The CDR3 has 13 amino acids. With 4 bases removed from V and 6 bases from J, the gap between germline ends came to 9 bases. In DNA, the CDR3 is TGTGCCAGCAGTTACAGGGTAGCCGGGGAGCTGTTTTTT. Translating it yields CASSYRVAGELFF.

The rearrangement links TRBV5-5 to TRBJ2-1; 8 bases align to TRBD2. Germline V gene lookup returns CDR1 SGHKS and CDR2 YYEKEE (reference sequence). This CDR3 has 15 amino acids. The junction had 6 bases not matched to a gene; V was cut back by 3 bases and J by 4 bases. The CDR3 region is CASSSPTSGYNEQFF. CDR3 nucleotide sequence: TGTGCCAGCAGCTCCCCTACTAGCGGATACAATGAGCAGTTCTTC.

The chain combines TRBV28 with TRBJ2-4; no reliable D call. The germline V gene encodes CDR1 MDHEN and CDR2 SYDVKM. There are 12 residues in the CDR3. With 6 bases removed from V and 8 bases from J, the gap between germline ends came to 11 bases. The CDR3 here is CASRKKSDIQYF. The CDR3 bases are TGTGCCAGCAGAAAGAAGAGTGACATTCAGTACTTC.

The CDR3 bases are TGTGCCAGCAGTGATCTTCAGGGGGCTAGCACTGAAGCTTTCTTT. Its protein product is CASSDLQGASTEAFF. The V call is TRBV25-1, the J call TRBJ1-1, with 8 positions matching TRBD1. V lost 3 bases and J lost 4; bases outside the gene matches: 7. The CDR3 extends over 15 amino acids. Germline values: CDR1 MGHDK, CDR2 SYGVNS.